A single sample is the source of the 9 T cell receptor beta chains below, sequenced in a study of blood T cell repertoires in COVID-19 (dated by TCRdb to 2019 to 2021). The library was prepared using the immunoSEQ multiplex PCR assay. TCRdb holds this immuneACCESS table with in-frame rearrangements only. Some clones are missing; in checked studies, unresolved V genes explain under half, and the rest has no known cause. The sample has about 190,000 clones on record, 75% to 95% of them singletons. Of the sample, nearly 0.55% is held by the ten largest clones. The sequenced sample consisted of peripheral blood. The receptor source for this set is a man aged 50 to 60 with acute or convalescent COVID-19.

The chain links TRBV28 to TRBJ2-7; 10 nucleotides line up with TRBD1. The CDR3 totals 15 residues. V gave up 4 bases and J gave up 1 base; unmatched junction bases: 4. Looked up from germline, CDR1 is MDHEN and CDR2 is SYDVKM. In DNA form, the CDR3 reads TGTGCCAGCAGTTCTGGACAGGGGGGATCCTACGAGCAGTACTTC. It specifies CASSSGQGGSYEQYF.

The rearrangement uses TRBV5-5 and TRBJ2-7; 10 bases line up with TRBD2. The CDR3 consists of 15 residues. The germline V gene encodes CDR1 SGHKS and CDR2 YYEKEE (reference sequence). The trim removed 4 bases at V and 3 bases at J, leaving 7 bases unmatched. CDR3 residues: CASSAGLAELYEQYF. As DNA, the CDR3 is TGTGCCAGCAGCGCTGGACTAGCGGAGCTCTACGAGCAGTACTTC.

The chain links TRBV28 to TRBJ1-2; 7 positions match TRBD1. Germline CDR1 and CDR2: MDHEN and SYDVKM. CDR3 length: 14 amino acids. V was clipped by 6 bases and J by 3 bases; unmatched bases: 7. The CDR3 protein is CASSPEGAYYGYTF. DNA for the CDR3: TGTGCCAGCAGCCCCGAGGGGGCCTACTATGGCTACACCTTC.

This rearrangement joins TRBV7-9 to TRBJ2-2; 7 nucleotides match TRBD1. Germline-derived CDR1 and CDR2 are SEHNR and FQNEAQ (reference sequence). V shed 10 bases, J shed 3 bases, and the junction held 2 bases outside the gene matches. This CDR3 is 12 amino acids long. Here the CDR3 DNA reads TGTGCCAACGGACAGGACACCGGGGAGCTGTTTTTT. Encoded protein: CANGQDTGELFF.

The chain couples TRBV30 to TRBJ2-7; a weak D match, TRBD2 (6 bases). The germline gives CDR1 GTSNPN, CDR2 SVGIG (reference sequence). This CDR3 contains 17 residues. The ends were cut back, 5 bases at V and 4 bases at J, with 27 bases in the middle. Here the CDR3 reads CAWHQRGLGPFAYEQYF. The CDR3 DNA reads TGTGCCTGGCACCAACGGGGACTCGGGCCCTTCGCGTACGAGCAGTACTTC.

The rearrangement joins TRBV3-1 (or the pseudogene TRBV3-2) to TRBJ2-2; weak D call: TRBD2 (5 bases). The germline V and J ends were trimmed by 1 base and 6 bases, with 15 bases remaining between them. Germline loops: CDR1 LGHDT, CDR2 YNNKEL (reference sequence). The CDR3 runs to 16 residues. The CDR3 spells CASSQGLAIGSGELFF. In DNA form, the CDR3 reads TGTGCCAGCAGCCAAGGTCTAGCTATAGGGTCCGGGGAGCTGTTTTTT.

This clone was seen a single time. The genes are TRBV6-5 and TRBJ2-7, with a weak D call TRBD1 (6 bases). CDR1 is MNHEY and CDR2 is SVGAGI in the germline V gene. The CDR3 length is 15 residues. V was cut by 2 bases and J by 0 bases, with 11 bases left in between. CDR3 nucleotide sequence: TGTGCCAGCAGTTACGACCGGGACAACTCCTACGAGCAGTACTTC. Translating it yields CASSYDRDNSYEQYF.

CDR3: CASSEARHNSPLHF. The CDR3 nucleotides are TGTGCCAGCAGTGAAGCGCGTCACAATTCACCCCTCCACTTT. This chain uses TRBV2 with TRBJ1-6; D not resolved. Germline CDR1 and CDR2: SNHLY and FYNNEI. The V end lost 0 bases, the J end lost 7 bases, and 7 bases lay between the germline ends. CDR3 length: 14 residues.

To note about this clone: This sample includes further DNA sequences coding for the same CDR3. The chain uses TRBV28 and TRBJ1-1, with D unclear. Trimming cost V 1 base and J 8 bases, with 5 bases left between them. CDR3 length: 11 amino acids. CDR1 is MDHEN, CDR2 SYDVKM, per germline. CDR3 nucleotides: TGTGCCAGCAGTTTATACCGGGAAGCTTTCTTT. The encoded protein is CASSLYREAFF. Full variable domain (rest looked up from reference TRBV28 and TRBJ1-1): DVKVTQSSRYLVKRTGEKVFLECVQDMDHENMFWYRQDPGLGLRLIYFSYDVKMKEKGDIPEGYSVSREKKERFSLILESASTNQTSMYLCASSLYREAFFGQGTRLTVV.